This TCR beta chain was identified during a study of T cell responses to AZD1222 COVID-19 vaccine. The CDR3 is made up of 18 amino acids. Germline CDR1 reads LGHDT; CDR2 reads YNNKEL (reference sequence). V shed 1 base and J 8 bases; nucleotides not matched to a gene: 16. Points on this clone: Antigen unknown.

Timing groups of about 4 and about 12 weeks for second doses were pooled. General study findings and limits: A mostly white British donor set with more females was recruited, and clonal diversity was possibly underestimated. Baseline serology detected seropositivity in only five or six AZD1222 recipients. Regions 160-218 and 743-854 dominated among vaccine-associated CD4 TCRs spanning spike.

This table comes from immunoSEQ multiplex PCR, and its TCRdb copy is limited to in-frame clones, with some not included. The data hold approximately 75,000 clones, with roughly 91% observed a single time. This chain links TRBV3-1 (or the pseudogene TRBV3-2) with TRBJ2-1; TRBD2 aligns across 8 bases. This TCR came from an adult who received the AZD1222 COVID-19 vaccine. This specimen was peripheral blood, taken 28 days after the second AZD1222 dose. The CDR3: CASSQVFGGAGAGDEQFF. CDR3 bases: TGTGCCAGCAGCCAAGTATTCGGGGGGGCCGGAGCAGGGGATGAGCAGTTCTTC.